These T cell receptor beta chains were read from a single sample in a study of shared clonotypes between healthy human individuals. Some clones are missing from TCRdb's copy, which holds only in-frame ones; the method was immunoSEQ multiplex PCR. The sample lists around 2.5 million clones, approximately 93% occurring once. Material: naive CD4+ T cells from PBMCs. All receptors derive from a man aged 18 to 29 in good health. Some clones in this sample may be carry-over from other donors' samples. The CDR3 runs from the conserved cysteine through the conserved F or W. D genes are given only for firm matches. Clone size is given for some rows only: seen once, a few or many times, or a class if the clone is expanded.

>TRBJ2-1|-|TRBV7-8|TRBD2
TGTGCCAGCTCCGAGCGGAGAGCGGGAGTCATCTACAATGAGCAGTTCTTC
CASSERRAGVIYNEQFF
>TRBJ2-3|-|TRBV7-2|TRBD2
TGTGCCAGCAGCTTCAGGAGGGTAGCGGGGGTCGGGACGCAGTATTTT
CASSFRRVAGVGTQYF
>TRBJ2-5|-|TRBV6-4|-
TGTGCCAGCAGTCCTAGCTGGGGGGAGACCCAGTACTTC
CASSPSWGETQYF
>TRBJ1-1|-|TRBV18|-
TGTGCCAGCTCACCCCCAGGGGCTGGCACTGAAGCTTTCTTT
CASSPPGAGTEAFF
>TRBJ1-2|-|TRBV28|-
TGTGCCAGCAGTTTAGGATGGGGGTTGGAAGGCTACACCTTC
CASSLGWGLEGYTF
>TRBJ1-2|once|TRBV7-2|-
TGTGCCAGCAGCTTATCGGCAGGGCCGGGTAACTATGGCTACACCTTC
CASSLSAGPGNYGYTF
>TRBJ2-1|once|TRBV10-3|TRBD2
TGTGCCATCAGGGGACCTACCGGACTAGCGGACAATGAGCAGTTCTTC
CAIRGPTGLADNEQFF
>TRBJ2-6|-|TRBV2|TRBD1
TGTGCCAGCAGAGGACAGGGGGGCTGGGCCAACGTCCTGACTTTC
CASRGQGGWANVLTF
>TRBJ2-2|once|TRBV28|-
TGTGCCAGCATCCGGGCGGGGGCGCAGGGCACCGGGGAGCTGTTTTTT
CASIRAGAQGTGELFF
>TRBJ2-3|-|TRBV7-2|-
TGTGCCAGCAGCTTAGTGAGCGGGAGCACAGATACGCAGTATTTT
CASSLVSGSTDTQYF
>TRBJ1-5|-|TRBV19|-
TGTGCCAGTAGTCGGACAGCCGGGGTCAATCAGCCCCAGCATTTT
CASSRTAGVNQPQHF
>TRBJ1-6|-|TRBV25-1|-
TGTGCCAGCAGTGAATATCAGGGCTATAATTCACCCCTCCACTTT
CASSEYQGYNSPLHF
>TRBJ2-3|-|TRBV18|TRBD2
TGTGCCAGCTCACGGCTAGCGGGGTCTAGCACAGATACGCAGTATTTT
CASSRLAGSSTDTQYF
>TRBJ2-2|-|TRBV4-3|-
TGCGCCAGCAGCCAAGACCCAACAGGGCCCGGGGAGCTGTTTTTT
CASSQDPTGPGELFF
>TRBJ2-1|-|TRBV7-2|-
TGTGCCAGCAGCTCACAGGGAATCAATGAGCAGTTCTTC
CASSSQGINEQFF
>TRBJ2-3|-|TRBV11-3|-
TGTGCCAGCAGCTTAGGTGGGGGCAGGGAGACAGATACGCAGTATTTT
CASSLGGGRETDTQYF
>TRBJ1-2|once|TRBV5-4|-
TGTGCCAGCAGCTACCAGGGGAATGATGGCTACACCTTC
CASSYQGNDGYTF
>TRBJ1-5|-|TRBV7-9|-
TGTGCCAGCAGCTCGGCGGGACCTCGGCGGAATCAGCCCCAGCATTTT
CASSSAGPRRNQPQHF
>TRBJ1-5|-|TRBV29-1|-
TGCAGCGTTGTTTTGGGGACGGGTCAGCCCCAGCATTTT
CSVVLGTGQPQHF
>TRBJ2-3|-|TRBV5-8|TRBD1
TGTGCCAGCAGCTTGGCGGCTAACAGGGGCCAAGATACGCAGTATTTT
CASSLAANRGQDTQYF